The 25 T cell receptor beta chains below all came from one sample that was sequenced in a study of sequential checkpoint blockade in melanoma (dated by TCRdb to the late 2010s). The sample's treatment or condition label, in plain terms: randomized to nivolumab then ipilimumab (arm A) or the reverse (arm B). Libraries were prepared through the immunoSEQ multiplex PCR assay. TCRdb took this table from immuneACCESS and kept in-frame rearrangements with V and J called. Such tables lack part of the clones; where checked against another copy, unresolved V genes explain under half of the gap, and the rest is unexplained. Within this sample are fewer than 8,000 clones, with 20% to 25% of them counted one time only. The ten largest clones capture under 7% of the sample. Here the sequenced sample was tumor tissue (inferred from file names), taken from a patient given nivolumab and ipilimumab in sequence. These receptors originate from a human donor with melanoma.

The genes are TRBV19 and TRBJ2-5; possible D gene TRBD1, 6 bases. Germline V gives CDR1 LNHDA, CDR2 SQIVND (reference sequence). The CDR3 consists of 14 residues. With 3 bases removed from V and 5 bases from J, the gap between germline ends came to 13 bases. CDR3: CASSINRAKETQYF. In DNA form, the CDR3 reads TGTGCCAGTAGTATTAACAGGGCCAAGGAGACCCAGTACTTC.

The rearrangement links TRBV10-2 to TRBJ1-6; D is uncertain. Germline CDR1 is WSHSY and CDR2 is SAAADI. V was shortened by 10 bases and J by 10 bases, with 17 bases between the two germline ends. The CDR3 extends over 13 amino acids. The chain's CDR3 is CAILVPVWSPLHF. The CDR3, as DNA: TGCGCCATCCTAGTCCCTGTATGGTCACCCCTCCACTTT.

This clone was seen more than once but under ten times. This chain joins TRBV6-8 and TRBJ2-3; the D gene is possibly TRBD2 (6 bases). The CDR3 contains 18 residues. Looked up from germline, CDR1 is MNHGY and CDR2 is SAAAGT. V gave up 2 bases and J gave up 6 bases, with 24 bases separating them. CDR3 amino acids: CASSYPVGGVDWKDTQYF. The CDR3 DNA sequence: TGTGCCAGCAGTTACCCGGTGGGGGGAGTGGATTGGAAGGATACGCAGTATTTT.

V usage is TRBV6-8 and J usage is TRBJ1-1; 8 bases are a match to TRBD1. CDR3 length: 19 amino acids. Trimming at V came to 4 bases and at J to 7 bases, leaving 23 bases not matched to a gene. Germline V lookup: CDR1 MNHGY, CDR2 SAAAGT. The chain's CDR3 is CASSSDYRDRPQKGIEAFF. The CDR3 DNA reads as TGTGCCAGCAGTTCAGATTATCGGGACAGGCCCCAGAAGGGCATTGAAGCTTTCTTT.

The genes are TRBV18 and TRBJ2-2; D is unresolved. Germline-derived CDR1 and CDR2 are KGHSH and LQKENI. The CDR3 is 16 residues long. V gave up 0 bases and J gave up 0 bases, with 8 bases separating them. The chain's CDR3 is CASSPPGSANTGELFF. The CDR3 bases are TGTGCCAGCTCACCACCAGGTTCCGCGAACACCGGGGAGCTGTTTTTT.

Only a few counts were recorded for this clone. The chain employs TRBV30 and TRBJ2-7; TRBD1 aligns across 8 bases. CDR1 is GTSNPN and CDR2 is SVGIG in the germline V gene (reference sequence). Losses at the gene ends were 3 bases for V and 4 bases for J; bases not matched to a gene: 5. The CDR3 length is 13 residues. The CDR3 bases are TGTGCCTGGAGATCGCAGGGGGCGTACGAGCAGTACTTC. Translating it yields CAWRSQGAYEQYF.

The V and J genes are TRBV6-8 and TRBJ2-2; D unresolved. Trimming stripped 4 bases from V and 3 bases from J, with 3 bases between. CDR1 and CDR2 from the germline V gene are MNHGY and SAAAGT. The CDR3 totals 12 residues. Written as DNA, the CDR3 is TGTGCCAGCAGTTTCTACACCGGGGAGCTGTTTTTT. As protein: CASSFYTGELFF.

In this sample, this clone is medium-sized. Other DNA sequences in the sample encode the same CDR3. This chain uses TRBV11-3 with TRBJ2-2; TRBD2 agrees at 15 bases. This CDR3 contains 17 residues. Germline CDR1 and CDR2: SGHNT and YENEEA. After removal of 6 bases from V and 2 bases from J, the junction contained 4 bases not matched to a gene. CDR3 bases: TGTGCCAGCAGGGCGGGACTAGCGGGGGGAAACACCGGGGAGCTGTTTTTT. As protein: CASRAGLAGGNTGELFF.

The sample holds a few counts of this clone. The rearrangement joins TRBV29-1 to TRBJ2-7, with D possibly TRBD1 on 8 matching bases. The CDR3 is made up of 14 amino acids. The V gene's germline CDR1 is SQVTM and CDR2 ANQGSEA. Trimming shortened V by 3 bases and J by 1 base, and 13 bases separated the two germline ends. The CDR3: CSVEGGTGSYEQYF. CDR3 coding DNA: TGCAGCGTTGAGGGGGGGACAGGTTCCTACGAGCAGTACTTC.

The chain joins TRBV6-8 to TRBJ2-3; D is ambiguous. The CDR3 spans 14 residues. Germline CDR1 MNHGY, CDR2 SAAAGT. V was cut by 0 bases and J by 2 bases, with 6 bases left in between. The CDR3 loop reads CASSYSGNTDTQYF. The CDR3 DNA follows: TGTGCCAGCAGTTACTCAGGAAACACAGATACGCAGTATTTT.

In this sample, this clone turned up a few times. CDR3 in DNA: TGTGCCAGCAGCGCCTCGACAGGGGGCGGCTACGAGCAGTACTTC. Translating gives CASSASTGGGYEQYF. The genes are TRBV9 and TRBJ2-7; 10 bases align to TRBD1. The germline V gene has CDR1 SGDLS and CDR2 YYNGEE. Trimming removed 3 bases from V and 3 bases from J; junction bases left unmatched: 6. CDR3 size: 15 residues.

This clone was recorded a few times. The rearrangement joins TRBV6-8 to TRBJ2-2; 7 positions match TRBD1. This CDR3 spans 16 amino acids. Germline V CDR1 and CDR2: MNHGY, SAAAGT. V was pared by 4 bases and J by 3 bases, with 8 bases of the junction left unmatched. This chain's CDR3 is CASSSTTGWDTGELFF. The CDR3 DNA follows: TGTGCCAGCAGTTCAACGACAGGGTGGGACACCGGGGAGCTGTTTTTT.

The rearrangement joins TRBV19 to TRBJ1-5, with 9 nucleotides matching TRBD1. V shed 5 bases and J 3 bases; nucleotides not matched to a gene: 8. CDR3 size: 16 residues. Per the germline V gene, CDR1 is LNHDA and CDR2 is SQIVND (reference sequence). CDR3 coding DNA: TGTGCCAGTAGTTCACCGGGACAGGGCACCAATCAGCCCCAGCATTTT. Translating gives CASSSPGQGTNQPQHF.

By sample share, this clone is medium-sized (0.01 to 0.1%). The chain joins TRBV28 to TRBJ2-5; 8 bases agree with TRBD1. The length of the CDR3 is 14 residues. The junction had 5 bases not matched to a gene; V was cut back by 3 bases and J by 5 bases. In germline, CDR1 is MDHEN, CDR2 SYDVKM. Here the CDR3 reads CASSFPGGSETQYF. The CDR3, as DNA: TGTGCCAGCAGTTTCCCAGGGGGCAGCGAGACCCAGTACTTC. Looking up the rest from reference TRBV28 and TRBJ2-5 gives the full variable domain: DVKVTQSSRYLVKRTGEKVFLECVQDMDHENMFWYRQDPGLGLRLIYFSYDVKMKEKGDIPEGYSVSREKKERFSLILESASTNQTSMYLCASSFPGGSETQYFGPGTRLLVL.

This chain connects TRBV6-8 to TRBJ1-5, with 7 bases aligning to TRBD1. V trimming: 8 bases; J trimming: 7 bases; junction bases outside the gene matches: 11. The CDR3 spans 14 residues. Germline V gene lookup returns CDR1 MNHGY and CDR2 SAAAGT. The CDR3 protein is CASYRGGAGQPQHF. The CDR3 DNA is TGTGCCAGCTATCGAGGGGGCGCAGGGCAGCCCCAGCATTTT.

The V call is TRBV5-1, the J call TRBJ1-4; 8 nucleotides align to TRBD1. This CDR3 has 15 residues. The V and J ends lost 2 bases and 8 bases, in that order; junction bases with no gene match: 8. From germline, CDR1 is SGHRS and CDR2 YFSETQ. DNA of the CDR3: TGCGCCAGCAGCTTTACCCCAGGGGGCGGGGAAAAACTGTTTTTT. Translated, it gives CASSFTPGGGEKLFF.

The chain has TRBV19 and TRBJ2-7; TRBD2 might be the D (5 bases). V shed 4 bases and J shed 5 bases, with 9 bases lying between them. The germline gives CDR1 LNHDA, CDR2 SQIVND (reference sequence). The CDR3 contains 12 residues. The CDR3 DNA reads TGTGCCAGTAGTAGAGGGTTCAACGAGCAGTACTTC. It translates to CASSRGFNEQYF.

The rearrangement uses TRBV5-1 and TRBJ1-6, with a possible D match to TRBD1 (5 bases). V lost 0 bases and J 0 bases, leaving 7 bases between the germline ends. Germline CDR1 is SGHRS and CDR2 is YFSETQ. The CDR3 is made up of 16 amino acids. This CDR3 is CASSLEGLSYNSPLHF. For the CDR3, the DNA is TGCGCCAGCAGCTTGGAGGGACTCTCCTATAATTCACCCCTCCACTTT.

CDR3 in amino acids: CASSLAGQFLDTQYF. In nucleotides, the CDR3 is TGCGCCAGCAGCTTGGCTGGACAGTTTTTAGATACGCAGTATTTT. This chain uses TRBV5-1 with TRBJ2-3, with a tentative D call TRBD1 (6 bases). Germline assignment: CDR1 SGHRS and CDR2 YFSETQ. Trimming cost V 0 bases and J 5 bases, with 13 bases left between them. The CDR3 runs to 15 residues.

The J gene is TRBJ1-1, the V gene TRBV6-8; D is perhaps TRBD1 (5 bases). This CDR3 is built from 14 residues. Germline V gene data show CDR1 as MNHGY and CDR2 as SAAAGT. V was shortened by 6 bases and J by 1 base, with 12 bases between the two germline ends. CDR3 loop: CASRPGQKNTEAFF. In DNA, the CDR3 is TGTGCCAGCAGGCCGGGGCAGAAGAACACTGAAGCTTTCTTT.

By sample fraction, this clone is medium-sized (0.01 to 0.1%). The J gene is TRBJ1-1, the V gene TRBV11-3; TRBD1 agrees at 9 bases. The CDR3 loop spans 15 amino acids. The junction had 4 bases not matched to a gene; V was cut back by 5 bases and J by 0 bases. Per germline, CDR1 SGHNT and CDR2 YENEEA. CDR3 sequence (DNA): TGTGCCAGCAGCCTAGGGACAGGGATGAACACTGAAGCTTTCTTT. This translates into CASSLGTGMNTEAFF.

This clone has more than one count but fewer than ten. V gene TRBV4-1 combines with J gene TRBJ2-1, with 10 bases fitting TRBD1. The CDR3 runs to 16 residues. The germline V gene has CDR1 MGHRA and CDR2 YSYEKL. V shed 5 bases and J 4 bases; nucleotides not matched to a gene: 8. The CDR3 is CASSFSGTGEYNEQFF. For the CDR3, the DNA is TGCGCCAGCAGCTTCTCCGGGACAGGGGAATACAATGAGCAGTTCTTC.

By share, this clone ranks as medium-sized. The rearrangement links TRBV11-3 to TRBJ2-3; D perhaps matches TRBD2 (6 bases). There are 15 residues in the CDR3. Germline CDR1 and CDR2: SGHNT and YENEEA. The V end lost 0 bases, the J end lost 3 bases, and 10 bases lay between the germline ends. CDR3 coding DNA: TGTGCCAGCAGCTTAGACGGGGAGGTGACAGATACGCAGTATTTT. Translating gives CASSLDGEVTDTQYF.

The genes are TRBV18 and TRBJ2-7; D might be TRBD2 (6 bases). This CDR3 is 14 amino acids long. CDR1 and CDR2 from the germline V gene are KGHSH and LQKENI. The germline V and J ends were trimmed by 5 bases and 0 bases, with 11 bases remaining between them. Here the CDR3 DNA reads TGTGCCAGCTCAAGTAGCGGAAGCTCCTACGAGCAGTACTTC. Amino acid sequence: CASSSSGSSYEQYF.

The V gene is TRBV11-3, the J gene TRBJ2-7; 9 bases fit TRBD2. J gave up 2 bases and V 5 bases, and 16 bases lay outside the gene matches. Germline V gene lookup returns CDR1 SGHNT and CDR2 YENEEA. The CDR3 runs 18 residues. The CDR3 nucleotides are TGTGCCAGCAGCCCCAAGCCAGCGGTTAGCGGGGGTGCCTACGAGCAGTACTTC. Translation gives CASSPKPAVSGGAYEQYF.